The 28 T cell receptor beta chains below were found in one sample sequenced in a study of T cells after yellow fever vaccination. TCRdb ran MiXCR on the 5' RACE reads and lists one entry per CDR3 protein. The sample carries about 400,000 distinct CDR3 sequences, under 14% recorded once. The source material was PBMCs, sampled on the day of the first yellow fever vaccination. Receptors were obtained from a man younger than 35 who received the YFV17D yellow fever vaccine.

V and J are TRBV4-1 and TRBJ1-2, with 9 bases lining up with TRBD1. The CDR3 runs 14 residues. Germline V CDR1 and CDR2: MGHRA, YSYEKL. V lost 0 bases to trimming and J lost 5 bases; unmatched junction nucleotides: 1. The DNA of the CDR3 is TGCGCCAGCAGCCAAGAGGACAGGGGTTATGGCTACACCTTC. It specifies CASSQEDRGYGYTF.

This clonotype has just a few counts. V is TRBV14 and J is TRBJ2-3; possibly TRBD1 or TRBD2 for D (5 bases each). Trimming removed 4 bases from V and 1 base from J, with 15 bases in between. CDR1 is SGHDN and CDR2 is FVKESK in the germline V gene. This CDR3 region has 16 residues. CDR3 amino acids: CASSRRPGRGTDTQYF. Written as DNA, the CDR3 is TGTGCCAGCAGCCGGAGGCCGGGACGGGGCACAGATACGCAGTATTTT.

CDR3 sequence: CASSFDRVRQPQHF. The CDR3 DNA reads as TGTGCCAGCAGTTTTGACAGGGTCAGGCAGCCCCAGCATTTT. The chain carries TRBV6-5 and TRBJ1-5; 7 nucleotides agree with TRBD1. The CDR3 is made up of 14 amino acids. The V segment lost 4 bases and the J segment 7 bases; nucleotides outside the gene matches: 7. Germline V gene lookup returns CDR1 MNHEY and CDR2 SVGAGI.

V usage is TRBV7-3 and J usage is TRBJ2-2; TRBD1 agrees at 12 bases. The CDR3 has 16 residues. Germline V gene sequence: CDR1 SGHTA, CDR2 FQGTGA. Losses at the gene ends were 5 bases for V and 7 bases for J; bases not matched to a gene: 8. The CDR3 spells CASSSSGTGGGGELFF. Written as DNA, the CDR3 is TGTGCCAGCAGCAGCTCCGGGACAGGGGGCGGCGGGGAGCTGTTTTTT. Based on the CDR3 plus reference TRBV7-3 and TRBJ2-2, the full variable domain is GAGVSQTPSNKVTEKGKYVELRCDPISGHTALYWYRQSLGQGPEFLIYFQGTGAADDSGLPNDRFFAVRPEGSVSTLKIQRTERGDSAVYLCASSSSGTGGGGELFFGEGSRLTVL.

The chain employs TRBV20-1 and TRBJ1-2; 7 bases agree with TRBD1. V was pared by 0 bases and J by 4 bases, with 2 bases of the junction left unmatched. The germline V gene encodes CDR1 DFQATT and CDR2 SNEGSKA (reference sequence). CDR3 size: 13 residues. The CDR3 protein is CSARDDRVYGYTF. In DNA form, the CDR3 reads TGCAGTGCTAGAGATGACAGGGTCTATGGCTACACCTTC.

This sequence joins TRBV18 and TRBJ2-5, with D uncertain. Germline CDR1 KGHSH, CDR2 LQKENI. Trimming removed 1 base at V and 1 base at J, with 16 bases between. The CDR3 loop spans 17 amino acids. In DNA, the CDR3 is TGTGCCAGCTCACCACGTCATCCACCAAACCTCCAAGAGACCCAGTACTTC. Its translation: CASSPRHPPNLQETQYF.

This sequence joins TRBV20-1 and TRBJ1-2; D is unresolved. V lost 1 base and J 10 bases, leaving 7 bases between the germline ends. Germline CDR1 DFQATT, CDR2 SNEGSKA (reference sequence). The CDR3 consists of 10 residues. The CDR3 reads CSARGSHYTF. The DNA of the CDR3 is TGCAGTGCTAGAGGCAGCCACTACACCTTC.

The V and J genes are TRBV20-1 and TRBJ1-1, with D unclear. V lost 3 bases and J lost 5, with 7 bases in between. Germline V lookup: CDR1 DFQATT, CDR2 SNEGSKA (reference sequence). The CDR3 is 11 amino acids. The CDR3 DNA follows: TGCAGTGCTAGGAAAAGTACTGAAGCTTTCTTT. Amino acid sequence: CSARKSTEAFF.

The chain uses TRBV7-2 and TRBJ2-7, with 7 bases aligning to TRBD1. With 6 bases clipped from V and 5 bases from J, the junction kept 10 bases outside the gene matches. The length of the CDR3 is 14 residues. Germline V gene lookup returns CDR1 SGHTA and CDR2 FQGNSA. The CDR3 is CASRQDRVGHEQYF. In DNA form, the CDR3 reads TGTGCCAGCAGACAAGACAGGGTCGGCCACGAGCAGTACTTC. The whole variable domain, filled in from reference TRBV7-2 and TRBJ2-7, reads GAGVSQSPSNKVTEKGKDVELRCDPISGHTALYWYRQSLGQGLEFLIYFQGNSAPDKSGLPSDRFSAERTGGSVSTLTIQRTQQEDSAVYLCASRQDRVGHEQYFGPGTRLTVT.

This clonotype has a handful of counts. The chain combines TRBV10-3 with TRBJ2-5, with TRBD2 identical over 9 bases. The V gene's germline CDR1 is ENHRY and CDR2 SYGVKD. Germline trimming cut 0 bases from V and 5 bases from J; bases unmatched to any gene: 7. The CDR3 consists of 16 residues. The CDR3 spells CAISESGLAGMETQYF. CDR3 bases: TGTGCCATCAGTGAGTCAGGCCTAGCGGGGATGGAGACCCAGTACTTC.

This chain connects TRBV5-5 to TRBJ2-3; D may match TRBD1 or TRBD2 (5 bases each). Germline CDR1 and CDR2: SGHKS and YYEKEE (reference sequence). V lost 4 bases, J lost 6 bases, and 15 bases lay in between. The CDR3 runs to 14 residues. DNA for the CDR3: TGTGCCAGCAGCGACGGGACGGAAGCTGATACGCAGTATTTT. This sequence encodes CASSDGTEADTQYF.

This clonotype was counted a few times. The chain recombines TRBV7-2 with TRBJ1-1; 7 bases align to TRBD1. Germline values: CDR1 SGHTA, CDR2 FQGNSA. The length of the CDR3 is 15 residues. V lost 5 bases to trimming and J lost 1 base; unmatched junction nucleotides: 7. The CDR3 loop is CASSPSGGKNTEAFF. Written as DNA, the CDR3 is TGTGCCAGCAGCCCGTCAGGGGGGAAGAACACTGAAGCTTTCTTT.

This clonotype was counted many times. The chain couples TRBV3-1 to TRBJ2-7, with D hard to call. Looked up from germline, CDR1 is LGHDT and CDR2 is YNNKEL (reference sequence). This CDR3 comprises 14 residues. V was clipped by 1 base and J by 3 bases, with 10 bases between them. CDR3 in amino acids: CASSQGYSGYEQYF. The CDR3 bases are TGTGCCAGCAGCCAAGGATATTCGGGCTACGAGCAGTACTTC.

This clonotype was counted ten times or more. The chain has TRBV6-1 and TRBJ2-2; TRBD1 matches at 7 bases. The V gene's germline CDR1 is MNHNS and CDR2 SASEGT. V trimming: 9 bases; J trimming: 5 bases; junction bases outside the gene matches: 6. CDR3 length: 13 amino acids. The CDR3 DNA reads TGTGCCAGTCGGGACAGACCGACCGGGGAGCTGTTTTTT. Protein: CASRDRPTGELFF.

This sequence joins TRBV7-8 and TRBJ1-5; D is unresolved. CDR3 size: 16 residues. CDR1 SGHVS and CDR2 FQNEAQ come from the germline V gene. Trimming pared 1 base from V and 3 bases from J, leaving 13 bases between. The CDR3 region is CASSLDALLVNQPQHF. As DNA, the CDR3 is TGTGCCAGCAGCTTAGATGCCCTCTTGGTCAATCAGCCCCAGCATTTT. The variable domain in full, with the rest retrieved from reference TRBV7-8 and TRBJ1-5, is GAGVSQSPRYKVAKRGQDVALRCDPISGHVSLFWYQQALGQGPEFLTYFQNEAQLDKSGLPSDRFFAERPEGSVSTLKIQRTQQEDSAVYLCASSLDALLVNQPQHFGDGTRLSIL.

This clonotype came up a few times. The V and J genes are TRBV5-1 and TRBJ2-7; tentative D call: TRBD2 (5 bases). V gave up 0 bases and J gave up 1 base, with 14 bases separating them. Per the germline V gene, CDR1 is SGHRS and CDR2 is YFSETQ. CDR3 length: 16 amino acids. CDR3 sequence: CASSLGSRDGSYEQYV. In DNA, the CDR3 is TGCGCCAGCAGCTTGGGCAGCCGGGATGGTTCCTACGAGCAGTACGTC.

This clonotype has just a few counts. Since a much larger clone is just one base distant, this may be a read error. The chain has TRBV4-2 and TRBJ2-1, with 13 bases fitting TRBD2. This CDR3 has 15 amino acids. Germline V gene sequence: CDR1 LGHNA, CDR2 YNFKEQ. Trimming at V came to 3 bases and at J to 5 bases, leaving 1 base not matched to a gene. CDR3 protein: CASSQGLAGNNEQFF. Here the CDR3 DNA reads TGTGCCAGCAGCCAGGGACTAGCGGGGAACAATGAGCAGTTCTTC.

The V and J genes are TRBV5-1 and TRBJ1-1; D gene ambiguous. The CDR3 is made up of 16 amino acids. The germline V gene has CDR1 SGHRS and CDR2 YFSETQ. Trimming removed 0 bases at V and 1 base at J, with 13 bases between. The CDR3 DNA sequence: TGCGCCAGCAGCTTGGCCCGACGGACGCCGAACACTGAAGCTTTCTTT. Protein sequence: CASSLARRTPNTEAFF.

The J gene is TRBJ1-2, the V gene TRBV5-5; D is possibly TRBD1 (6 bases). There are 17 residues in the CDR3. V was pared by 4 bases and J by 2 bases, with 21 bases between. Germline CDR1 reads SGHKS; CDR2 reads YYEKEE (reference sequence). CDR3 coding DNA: TGTGCCAGCAGCCCTGAAGGGACACTCAGCACGAACTATGGCTACACCTTC. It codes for CASSPEGTLSTNYGYTF.

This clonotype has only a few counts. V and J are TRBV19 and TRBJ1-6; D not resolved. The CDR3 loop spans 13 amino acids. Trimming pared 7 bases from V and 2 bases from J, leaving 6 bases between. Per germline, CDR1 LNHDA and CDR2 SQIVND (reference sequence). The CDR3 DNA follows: TGTGCCAGTAACCGAGCCTATAATTCACCCCTCCACTTT. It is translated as CASNRAYNSPLHF.

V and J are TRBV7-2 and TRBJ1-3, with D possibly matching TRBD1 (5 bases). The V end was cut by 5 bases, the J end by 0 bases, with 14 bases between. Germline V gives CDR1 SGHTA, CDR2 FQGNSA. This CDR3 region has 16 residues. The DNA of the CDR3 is TGTGCCAGCAGCCCTGCCGGGACTACCTCTGGAAACACCATATATTTT. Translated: CASSPAGTTSGNTIYF. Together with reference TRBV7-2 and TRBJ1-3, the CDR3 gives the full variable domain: GAGVSQSPSNKVTEKGKDVELRCDPISGHTALYWYRQSLGQGLEFLIYFQGNSAPDKSGLPSDRFSAERTGGSVSTLTIQRTQQEDSAVYLCASSPAGTTSGNTIYFGEGSWLTVV.

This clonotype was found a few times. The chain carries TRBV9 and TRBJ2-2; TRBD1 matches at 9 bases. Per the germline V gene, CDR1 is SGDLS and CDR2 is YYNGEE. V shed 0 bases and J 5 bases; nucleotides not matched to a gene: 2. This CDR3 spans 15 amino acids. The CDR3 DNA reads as TGTGCCAGCAGCGTAGCAGGACAGGGGACCGGGGAGCTGTTTTTT. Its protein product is CASSVAGQGTGELFF.

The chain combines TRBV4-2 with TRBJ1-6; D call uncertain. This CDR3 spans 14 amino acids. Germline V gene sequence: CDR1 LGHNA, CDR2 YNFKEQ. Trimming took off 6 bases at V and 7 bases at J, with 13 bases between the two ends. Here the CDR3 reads CASRRPGLNSPLHF. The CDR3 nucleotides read TGTGCCAGCAGGAGACCGGGCCTAAATTCACCCCTCCACTTT.

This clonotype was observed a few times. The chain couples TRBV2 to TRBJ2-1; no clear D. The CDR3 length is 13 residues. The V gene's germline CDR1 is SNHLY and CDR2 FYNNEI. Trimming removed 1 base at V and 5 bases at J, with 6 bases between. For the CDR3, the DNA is TGTGCCAGCAGTGAAGACGCCCACAATGAGCAGTTCTTC. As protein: CASSEDAHNEQFF.

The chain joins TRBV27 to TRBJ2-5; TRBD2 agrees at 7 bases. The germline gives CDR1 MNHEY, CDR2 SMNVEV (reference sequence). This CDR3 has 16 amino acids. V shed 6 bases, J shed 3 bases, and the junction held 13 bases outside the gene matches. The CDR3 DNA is TGTGCCAGCAGCCTATCCCGAGCGGGGATTGAAGAGACCCAGTACTTC. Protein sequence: CASSLSRAGIEETQYF.

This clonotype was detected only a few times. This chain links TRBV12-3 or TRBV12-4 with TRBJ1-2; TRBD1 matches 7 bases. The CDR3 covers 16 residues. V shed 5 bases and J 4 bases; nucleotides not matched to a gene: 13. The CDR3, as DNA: TGTGCCAGCAGTCCGTCGGCAGGGGGAGTCGGCTATGGCTACACCTTC. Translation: CASSPSAGGVGYGYTF.

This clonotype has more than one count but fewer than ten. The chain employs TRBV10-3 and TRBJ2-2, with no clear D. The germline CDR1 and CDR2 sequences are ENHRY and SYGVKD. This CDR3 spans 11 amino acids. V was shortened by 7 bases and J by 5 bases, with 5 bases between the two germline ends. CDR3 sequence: CAITGTGELFF. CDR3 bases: TGTGCCATCACGGGTACCGGGGAGCTGTTTTTT.

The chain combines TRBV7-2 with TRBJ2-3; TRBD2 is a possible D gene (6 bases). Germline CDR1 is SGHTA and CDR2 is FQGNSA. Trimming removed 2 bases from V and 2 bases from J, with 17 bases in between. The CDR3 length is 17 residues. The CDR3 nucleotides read TGTGCCAGCAGCTTACCTAGCGAGGGGCCCTCCACAGATACGCAGTATTTT. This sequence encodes CASSLPSEGPSTDTQYF.